This passage covers 26 T cell receptor beta chains from one sample sequenced in a study of response to subunit inactivated influenza vaccine. Each CDR3 protein is one row after TCRdb ran MiXCR on the RT-PCR reads. This sample has 530,000 or so distinct CDR3 sequences; roughly 23% occur once, and the top ten carry less than 2.5%. The sample here was CD4+ T cells sorted from PBMCs, taken roughly 5 days after vaccination. The receptors were sampled from a man aged 50-59 years who received an inactivated influenza vaccine.

V gene TRBV14 combines with J gene TRBJ2-1, with D possibly matching TRBD2 (6 bases). CDR3 size: 15 residues. Trimming removed 0 bases at V and 5 bases at J, with 11 bases between. CDR1 and CDR2 from the germline V gene are SGHDN and FVKESK. CDR3 residues: CASSQEGLWDNEQFF. CDR3 in DNA: TGTGCCAGCAGCCAAGAGGGACTCTGGGACAATGAGCAGTTCTTC.

This clonotype was counted many times. This chain uses TRBV20-1 with TRBJ2-7, with 7 bases fitting TRBD2. Per the germline V gene, CDR1 is DFQATT and CDR2 is SNEGSKA (reference sequence). The V and J ends lost 3 bases and 5 bases, in that order; junction bases with no gene match: 16. This CDR3 is 16 amino acids long. This CDR3 is CSASGAGGRAVDEQYF. The CDR3 DNA is TGCAGTGCTAGTGGGGCTGGTGGGAGGGCCGTCGACGAGCAGTACTTC.

This clonotype came up a few times. The rearrangement links TRBV7-8 to TRBJ2-7, with TRBD1 as a possible D gene (5 bases). The CDR3 covers 14 residues. The germline V and J ends were trimmed by 5 bases and 2 bases, with 13 bases remaining between them. Germline V lookup: CDR1 SGHVS, CDR2 FQNEAQ. The CDR3 sequence: CASSPLRVPYEQYF. The CDR3, as DNA: TGTGCCAGCAGCCCCCTCAGGGTCCCCTACGAGCAGTACTTC.

This clonotype was seen only a few times. The chain carries TRBV7-2 and TRBJ2-5; 12 nucleotides agree with TRBD2. Trimming at V came to 0 bases and at J to 2 bases, leaving 4 bases not matched to a gene. From germline, CDR1 is SGHTA and CDR2 FQGNSA. The CDR3 covers 17 residues. For the CDR3, the DNA is TGTGCCAGCAGCTTAGCTTGGACTAGCGGGGCTCAAGAGACCCAGTACTTC. The encoded protein is CASSLAWTSGAQETQYF.

The chain uses TRBV7-9 and TRBJ1-5, with unresolved D. This CDR3 has 13 amino acids. V gave up 5 bases and J gave up 9 bases, with 14 bases separating them. The V gene's germline CDR1 is SEHNR and CDR2 FQNEAQ (reference sequence). CDR3 protein: CASSQPPMVPQHF. DNA of the CDR3: TGTGCCAGCAGCCAACCCCCAATGGTGCCCCAGCATTTT.

There are a few counts of this clonotype. The chain combines TRBV9 with TRBJ1-1, with unresolved D. This CDR3 is 13 amino acids long. Trimming cost V 0 bases and J 5 bases, with 8 bases left between them. CDR1 is SGDLS and CDR2 is YYNGEE in the germline V gene. CDR3: CASSVGGRTEAFF. In DNA form, the CDR3 reads TGTGCCAGCAGCGTAGGAGGGCGGACTGAAGCTTTCTTT.

This clonotype was counted a few times. The CDR3 is CASSLRGTTKETQYF. CDR3 sequence (DNA): TGTGCCAGCAGTTTGCGGGGGACTACCAAAGAGACCCAGTACTTC. This chain uses TRBV12-3 or TRBV12-4 with TRBJ2-5; TRBD2 matches at 7 bases. The CDR3 covers 15 residues. Trimming took 3 bases from V and 3 from J; bases not matched to a gene: 7.

V is TRBV7-2 and J is TRBJ2-3; D unresolved. Trimming removed 5 bases from V and 2 bases from J, with 11 bases in between. The CDR3 has 14 amino acids. Germline-derived CDR1 and CDR2 are SGHTA and FQGNSA. Here the CDR3 reads CASSVGNPTDTQYF. As DNA, the CDR3 is TGTGCCAGCAGCGTGGGCAACCCCACAGATACGCAGTATTTT. The complete variable domain, with remaining parts taken from reference TRBV7-2 and TRBJ2-3, reads GAGVSQSPSNKVTEKGKDVELRCDPISGHTALYWYRQSLGQGLEFLIYFQGNSAPDKSGLPSDRFSAERTGGSVSTLTIQRTQQEDSAVYLCASSVGNPTDTQYFGPGTRLTVL.

J is TRBJ1-4 and V is TRBV7-8, with 11 bases that match TRBD1. The J segment lost 8 bases and the V segment lost 5 bases, leaving 7 bases of the junction unmatched. This CDR3 region has 15 residues. Germline V gene lookup returns CDR1 SGHVS and CDR2 FQNEAQ. This chain's CDR3 is CASSRGTGGTEKLFF. As DNA, the CDR3 is TGTGCCAGCAGCAGAGGGACAGGGGGTACGGAAAAACTGTTTTTT.

This clonotype has only a few counts. V and J are TRBV4-2 and TRBJ2-7; no clear D. V lost 2 bases and J 3 bases, leaving 11 bases between the germline ends. CDR1 is LGHNA and CDR2 is YNFKEQ in the germline V gene. This CDR3 has 14 amino acids. CDR3 DNA: TGTGCCAGCAGCCAACCTATTTTGGGCTACGAGCAGTACTTC. Encoded protein: CASSQPILGYEQYF.

The chain links TRBV2 to TRBJ2-2; 9 bases map to TRBD1. This CDR3 has 15 residues. Germline V gene lookup returns CDR1 SNHLY and CDR2 FYNNEI. With V trimmed by 4 bases and J by 6 bases, 6 bases remained unmatched. The CDR3: CASSVGTGSAGELFF. Here the CDR3 DNA reads TGTGCCAGCAGTGTCGGGACAGGGTCCGCCGGGGAGCTGTTTTTT.

This clonotype has only a few counts. The rearrangement uses TRBV19 and TRBJ1-1; 7 nucleotides agree with TRBD1. Per the germline V gene, CDR1 is LNHDA and CDR2 is SQIVND (reference sequence). The V gene end was trimmed by 3 bases and the J gene end by 4 bases; junction bases not matched to a gene: 11. This CDR3 region has 16 residues. The CDR3 coding sequence is TGTGCCAGTAGTATCCTCGGTGGCAGGGGGGGCACTGAAGCTTTCTTT. It encodes CASSILGGRGGTEAFF. The whole variable domain, filled in from reference TRBV19 and TRBJ1-1, reads DGGITQSPKYLFRKEGQNVTLSCEQNLNHDAMYWYRQDPGQGLRLIYYSQIVNDFQKGDIAEGYSVSREKKESFPLTVTSAQKNPTAFYLCASSILGGRGGTEAFFGQGTRLTVV.

A single count supports this clonotype. The chain combines TRBV7-9 with TRBJ2-1; TRBD1 matches at 11 bases. The CDR3 extends over 15 amino acids. The germline CDR1 and CDR2 sequences are SEHNR and FQNEAQ (reference sequence). V dropped 2 bases and J dropped 10; count of bases not matched to a gene: 7. The CDR3 DNA sequence: TGTGCCAGCAGCTTACGTGGACAGGGGGCTGGGGAGCAGTTCTTC. It encodes CASSLRGQGAGEQFF.

The CDR3 region is CASSPRDGLNEQFF. The CDR3 nucleotides read TGTGCCAGCAGCCCTAGGGACGGACTTAATGAGCAGTTCTTC. The genes are TRBV7-3 and TRBJ2-1; TRBD1 or TRBD2 may be the D gene (5 bases each). V shed 5 bases and J shed 7 bases, with 15 bases lying between them. Germline CDR1 and CDR2: SGHTA and FQGTGA. The CDR3 is 14 residues long.

The chain is built from TRBV24-1 and TRBJ2-3; 8 bases map to TRBD1. This CDR3 spans 14 amino acids. With 3 bases clipped from V and 6 bases from J, the junction kept 4 bases outside the gene matches. Germline V CDR1 and CDR2: KGHDR, SFDVKD. The CDR3 coding sequence is TGTGCCACCAGTGATCCGGACAGGGTGGATACGCAGTATTTT. It yields the protein CATSDPDRVDTQYF.

The gene calls are TRBV2 and TRBJ1-5; no clear D. The CDR3 runs to 14 residues. Germline V gene sequence: CDR1 SNHLY, CDR2 FYNNEI. Trimming removed 6 bases from V and 2 bases from J, with 11 bases in between. CDR3 amino acids: CASRVGVGNQPQHF. As DNA, the CDR3 is TGTGCCAGCAGGGTTGGGGTGGGCAATCAGCCCCAGCATTTT.

The chain carries TRBV6-2 or TRBV6-3 and TRBJ2-5; D is possibly TRBD2 (5 bases). The CDR3 is made up of 14 amino acids. The V gene lost 7 bases and the J gene lost 5 bases, with 17 bases spanning the gap. From germline, CDR1 is MNHEY and CDR2 SVGEGT. The CDR3 region is CASTQAGSGETQYF. The CDR3 nucleotides are TGTGCCAGCACCCAAGCAGGTTCGGGGGAGACCCAGTACTTC.

This clonotype was seen repeatedly, ten times or more. The rearrangement links TRBV10-3 to TRBJ2-7, with 10 bases aligning to TRBD1. V shed 8 bases, J shed 4 bases, and the junction held 11 bases outside the gene matches. Germline CDR1 reads ENHRY; CDR2 reads SYGVKD. This CDR3 contains 15 residues. CDR3 loop: CAIGSPDRGIYEQYF. CDR3 nucleotide sequence: TGTGCCATCGGTTCCCCGGACAGGGGGATTTACGAGCAGTACTTC.

Many counts were recorded for this clonotype. The chain combines TRBV5-1 with TRBJ2-3; 12 bases are a match to TRBD2. With 0 bases clipped from V and 4 bases from J, the junction kept 3 bases outside the gene matches. The germline V gene encodes CDR1 SGHRS and CDR2 YFSETQ. This CDR3 has 16 residues. The CDR3 loop is CASSLGLAGAADTQYF. The CDR3 coding sequence is TGCGCCAGCAGCTTGGGACTAGCGGGAGCGGCAGATACGCAGTATTTT.

This clonotype turned up a few times. The chain links TRBV5-1 to TRBJ2-7; D perhaps matches TRBD1 (6 bases). Germline values: CDR1 SGHRS, CDR2 YFSETQ. V lost 3 bases, J lost 2 bases, and 12 bases lay in between. There are 14 residues in the CDR3. The CDR3 DNA is TGCGCCAGCAGCTCCCGGGACATGACCTACGAGCAGTACTTC. Encoded protein: CASSSRDMTYEQYF.

This clonotype was seen at least ten times. Here the CDR3 DNA reads TGCGCCAGCAGCTTAGGACTAGCGGGAGCCCACAATGAGCAGTTCTTC. Translation: CASSLGLAGAHNEQFF. This chain links TRBV5-1 with TRBJ2-1, with TRBD2 matching 13 bases. The junction had 4 bases not matched to a gene; V was cut back by 2 bases and J by 5 bases. The germline gives CDR1 SGHRS, CDR2 YFSETQ. The CDR3 length is 16 residues.

The V gene is TRBV2, the J gene TRBJ2-7, with TRBD1 identical over 9 bases. The CDR3 is 21 residues long. From germline, CDR1 is SNHLY and CDR2 FYNNEI. Trimming cost V 4 bases and J 7 bases; bases outside gene matches: 29. CDR3 sequence (DNA): TGTGCCAGCAGTGTGGGACAGGGTTTAGCGGGTAGTTGGCCGGCACCTAGGGAGCAGTACTTC. This translates into CASSVGQGLAGSWPAPREQYF.

This sequence joins TRBV18 and TRBJ2-6; 7 bases fit TRBD1. Germline V gene lookup returns CDR1 KGHSH and CDR2 LQKENI. The length of the CDR3 is 15 residues. The V segment lost 4 bases and the J segment 2 bases; nucleotides outside the gene matches: 2. The CDR3 reads CASSRQGAGANVLTF. DNA of the CDR3: TGTGCCAGCTCACGACAGGGCGCTGGGGCCAACGTCCTGACTTTC.

The chain has TRBV7-2 and TRBJ2-1; the D is unclear. This CDR3 region has 12 residues. Between the trimmed V and J ends, which lost 3 bases and 9 bases, there was a span of 9 bases. The V gene's germline CDR1 is SGHTA and CDR2 FQGNSA. The CDR3 protein is CASSFVGFEQFF. CDR3 sequence (DNA): TGTGCCAGCAGCTTTGTAGGATTTGAGCAGTTCTTC.

This clonotype was detected only a few times. The chain has TRBV20-1 and TRBJ2-4; TRBD2 is a possible D gene (6 bases). Trimming cost V 4 bases and J 1 base, with 23 bases left between them. There are 18 residues in the CDR3. From germline, CDR1 is DFQATT and CDR2 SNEGSKA (reference sequence). CDR3 in amino acids: CSANNAGHVLGAKNIQYF. DNA for the CDR3: TGCAGTGCTAACAATGCGGGGCACGTCTTGGGGGCCAAAAACATTCAGTACTTC.

CDR3 region: CASSLAVSSSEQYF. Here the CDR3 DNA reads TGTGCCAGCAGCTTAGCGGTTTCGAGTAGCGAGCAGTACTTC. This chain links TRBV7-2 with TRBJ2-7; D gene uncertain. Trimming cost V 0 bases and J 6 bases, with 12 bases left between them. The germline CDR1 and CDR2 sequences are SGHTA and FQGNSA. CDR3 length: 14 residues.